The 26 T cell receptor beta chains reported below all come from one sample, sequenced in a study of cytomegalovirus exposure and HLA in healthy donors. A multiplex PCR was run with 60 Vbeta primers and 13 Jbeta primers. Only in-frame clones appear in the TCRdb table, and some are missing; sequencing was by immunoSEQ multiplex PCR. Found here are approximately 150,000 clones, approximately 80% of them singletons; the top ten hold just under 3%. Sequencing was done on a sample of PBMCs. The receptors were sampled from a female donor in good health and CMV-seronegative.

The chain carries TRBV27 and TRBJ2-3; TRBD2 matches at 8 bases. The CDR3 is 16 amino acids. CDR1 MNHEY and CDR2 SMNVEV come from the germline V gene (reference sequence). The V gene end was trimmed by 9 bases and the J gene end by 2 bases; junction bases not matched to a gene: 13. CDR3 region: CASQRLLAGNTDTQYF. The CDR3, as DNA: TGTGCCAGTCAACGTTTGCTAGCGGGTAACACAGATACGCAGTATTTT.

V and J are TRBV9 and TRBJ1-1, with 8 positions matching TRBD1. CDR1 SGDLS and CDR2 YYNGEE come from the germline V gene. CDR3 length equals 13 residues. After removal of 2 bases from V and 5 bases from J, the junction contained 2 bases not matched to a gene. CDR3 in DNA: TGTGCCAGCAGCGTGACAGGGGTTACTGAAGCTTTCTTT. Protein product: CASSVTGVTEAFF.

The V call is TRBV9, the J call TRBJ2-1, with 7 bases matching TRBD1. Looked up from germline, CDR1 is SGDLS and CDR2 is YYNGEE. The J segment lost 4 bases and the V segment lost 0 bases, leaving 4 bases of the junction unmatched. The CDR3 totals 15 residues. CDR3 amino acids: CASSVGQGAYNEQFF. The CDR3 DNA sequence: TGTGCCAGCAGCGTAGGACAGGGAGCTTACAATGAGCAGTTCTTC.

The rearrangement joins TRBV15 to TRBJ2-5; 12 bases are a match to TRBD2. CDR3 length equals 14 residues. Germline loops: CDR1 LNHNV, CDR2 YYDKDF (reference sequence). V was clipped by 4 bases and J by 11 bases; unmatched bases: 8. This chain's CDR3 is CATSKRTSGIEQYF. DNA of the CDR3: TGTGCCACCAGCAAGAGGACTAGCGGGATTGAGCAGTACTTC.

The rearrangement joins TRBV19 to TRBJ2-3, with 12 nucleotides matching TRBD1. The CDR3 is 15 amino acids. CDR1 is LNHDA, CDR2 SQIVND, per germline (reference sequence). V shed 3 bases, J shed 5 bases, and the junction held 3 bases outside the gene matches. The CDR3 here is CASSMGTGGKDTQYF. CDR3 nucleotides: TGTGCCAGTAGTATGGGGACAGGGGGCAAAGATACGCAGTATTTT.

In its sample, this clone was seen a few times. The chain combines TRBV5-1 with TRBJ2-7, with 7 bases identical to TRBD1. The CDR3 loop spans 14 amino acids. The V gene's germline CDR1 is SGHRS and CDR2 YFSETQ. V lost 0 bases to trimming and J lost 6 bases; unmatched junction nucleotides: 6. CDR3 nucleotide sequence: TGCGCCAGCAGCTTGGGAGGGGGCAGAGGCGAGCAGTACTTC. Its protein is CASSLGGGRGEQYF.

This clone showed up just a few times. The chain joins TRBV6-6 to TRBJ2-7; 8 positions agree with TRBD2. This CDR3 contains 15 residues. Trimming at V came to 4 bases and at J to 4 bases, leaving 9 bases not matched to a gene. Germline assignment: CDR1 MNHNY and CDR2 SVGAGI (reference sequence). The CDR3 reads CASSSPAGGLYEQYF. As DNA, the CDR3 is TGTGCCAGCAGTTCCCCCGCGGGAGGCCTATACGAGCAGTACTTC.

The chain couples TRBV7-8 to TRBJ1-5; D may be TRBD1 (5 bases). The CDR3 is 15 residues long. Trimming removed 6 bases at V and 5 bases at J, with 17 bases between. Germline loops: CDR1 SGHVS, CDR2 FQNEAQ. CDR3 coding DNA: TGTGCCAGCAGTTCCTCGGGCAGGGCCCATCAGCCCCAGCATTTT. Translated, it gives CASSSSGRAHQPQHF.

The chain uses TRBV28 and TRBJ2-7; D unresolved. This CDR3 comprises 12 residues. Looked up from germline, CDR1 is MDHEN and CDR2 is SYDVKM. Trimming shortened V by 6 bases and J by 0 bases, and 6 bases separated the two germline ends. In nucleotides, the CDR3 is TGTGCCAGCAGCCACAGCTCCTACGAGCAGTACTTC. Translation gives CASSHSSYEQYF.

The rearrangement links TRBV30 to TRBJ1-6; tentative D call: TRBD1 (6 bases). The germline V gene has CDR1 GTSNPN and CDR2 SVGIG (reference sequence). V shed 3 bases and J shed 7 bases, with 10 bases lying between them. The CDR3 totals 13 residues. For the CDR3, the DNA is TGTGCCTGGAGAGGGACAACCAATTCACCCCTCCACTTT. Its translation: CAWRGTTNSPLHF.

This chain uses TRBV7-3 with TRBJ1-1; no firm D call. V lost 5 bases, J lost 3 bases, and 7 bases lay in between. Germline values: CDR1 SGHTA, CDR2 FQGTGA. This CDR3 has 12 residues. CDR3 loop: CASSQQHTEAFF. The CDR3 DNA follows: TGTGCCAGCAGCCAACAACACACTGAAGCTTTCTTT.

J is TRBJ2-5 and V is TRBV5-1; D call uncertain. The germline V and J ends were trimmed by 0 bases and 7 bases, with 4 bases remaining between them. The CDR3 is 11 residues long. The V gene's germline CDR1 is SGHRS and CDR2 YFSETQ. The CDR3 bases are TGCGCCAGCAGCTTGGGTCTGACCCAGTACTTC. Protein sequence: CASSLGLTQYF.

The chain recombines TRBV30 with TRBJ2-1, with 9 bases that match TRBD2. The CDR3 runs 14 residues. Germline V gene data show CDR1 as GTSNPN and CDR2 as SVGIG (reference sequence). Germline trimming cut 5 bases from V and 6 bases from J; bases unmatched to any gene: 8. CDR3 protein: CAWDLAGEFNEQFF. In nucleotides, the CDR3 is TGTGCCTGGGATTTAGCGGGAGAGTTCAATGAGCAGTTCTTC.

The gene calls are TRBV5-1 and TRBJ1-3, with D tentatively TRBD1 (5 bases). Germline values: CDR1 SGHRS, CDR2 YFSETQ. The V gene lost 5 bases and the J gene lost 0 bases, with 18 bases spanning the gap. The CDR3 is made up of 17 amino acids. The CDR3 loop is CASRPGGTGGSGNTIYF. CDR3 nucleotide sequence: TGCGCCAGCAGACCCGGGGGAACAGGAGGCTCTGGAAACACCATATATTTT.

This clone was counted only a few times. The genes are TRBV6-1 and TRBJ1-5; 8 bases map to TRBD1. The CDR3 runs to 15 residues. V dropped 3 bases and J dropped 0; count of bases not matched to a gene: 1. CDR1 and CDR2 from the germline V gene are MNHNS and SASEGT. CDR3 region: CASSETGDSNQPQHF. CDR3 coding DNA: TGTGCCAGCAGTGAGACAGGGGATAGCAATCAGCCCCAGCATTTT.

V and J are TRBV29-1 and TRBJ2-7, with TRBD2 matching 10 bases. The CDR3 extends over 15 amino acids. CDR1 and CDR2 (germline): SQVTM, ANQGSEA. Germline trimming cut 2 bases from V and 1 base from J; bases unmatched to any gene: 5. The CDR3 sequence is CSVERASGRSYEQYF. The CDR3 DNA reads as TGCAGCGTTGAAAGGGCTAGCGGGAGATCCTACGAGCAGTACTTC.

In nucleotides, the CDR3 is TGTGCCAGCAGTCCAGGCTCTCATCAGCCCCAGCATTTT. Amino acid sequence: CASSPGSHQPQHF. The chain combines TRBV6-5 with TRBJ1-5; D unresolved. The CDR3 runs 13 residues. Per germline, CDR1 MNHEY and CDR2 SVGAGI. V lost 5 bases and J lost 5, with 10 bases in between.

This clone was counted a few times. The CDR3 is CASSKGQGLSWTGMAFF. CDR3 DNA sequence: TGCGCCAGCAGCAAGGGACAGGGCCTTTCGTGGACTGGGATGGCTTTCTTT. This chain joins TRBV4-1 and TRBJ1-1; 9 nucleotides line up with TRBD1. CDR3 length: 17 residues. Unmatched junction bases numbered 21, after V lost 5 bases and J lost 11 bases. Looked up from germline, CDR1 is MGHRA and CDR2 is YSYEKL.

V usage is TRBV30 and J usage is TRBJ1-6; perhaps TRBD1 as D (5 bases). CDR1 is GTSNPN and CDR2 is SVGIG in the germline V gene (reference sequence). V was pared by 4 bases and J by 7 bases, with 17 bases between. This CDR3 spans 15 amino acids. CDR3 sequence: CAWTRGEASNSPLHF. CDR3 nucleotide sequence: TGTGCCTGGACCCGGGGGGAGGCGAGCAATTCACCCCTCCACTTT.

The CDR3 protein is CASSFPKDRVGNSPLHF. In DNA form, the CDR3 reads TGTGCCAGCAGTTTCCCCAAAGACAGGGTCGGCAATTCACCCCTCCACTTT. The chain joins TRBV28 to TRBJ1-6, with 7 nucleotides matching TRBD1. Germline V gene data show CDR1 as MDHEN and CDR2 as SYDVKM. The V segment lost 3 bases and the J segment 7 bases; nucleotides outside the gene matches: 12. The CDR3 spans 17 residues.

The rearrangement uses TRBV7-2 and TRBJ1-2; 7 positions match TRBD1. Germline CDR1 SGHTA, CDR2 FQGNSA. The J segment lost 4 bases and the V segment lost 2 bases, leaving 10 bases of the junction unmatched. This CDR3 contains 16 residues. As DNA, the CDR3 is TGTGCCAGCAGCTTATACCTACAGGGGACTTTCTATGGCTACACCTTC. Encoded protein: CASSLYLQGTFYGYTF.

Here the CDR3 DNA reads TGTGCCACCAGCAGCGGAAGACAGACCTACAATGAGCAGTTCTTC. The encoded protein is CATSSGRQTYNEQFF. The V and J genes are TRBV15 and TRBJ2-1; a weak D match, TRBD1 (5 bases). The CDR3 spans 15 residues. V lost 3 bases, J lost 2 bases, and 11 bases lay in between. Germline values: CDR1 LNHNV, CDR2 YYDKDF (reference sequence).

The DNA of the CDR3 is TGTGCCAGCAGCTTAAAGGCTAGCGGGAGGGGAGGGTATAATGAGCAGTTCTTC. It codes for CASSLKASGRGGYNEQFF. The rearrangement joins TRBV7-3 to TRBJ2-1; 12 bases align to TRBD2. Per the germline V gene, CDR1 is SGHTA and CDR2 is FQGTGA. The CDR3 is made up of 18 amino acids. The V gene end was trimmed by 1 base and the J gene end by 7 bases; junction bases not matched to a gene: 11.

The genes are TRBV5-1 and TRBJ1-2; perhaps TRBD1 as D (5 bases). This CDR3 contains 12 residues. From germline, CDR1 is SGHRS and CDR2 YFSETQ. Trimming pared 3 bases from V and 6 bases from J, leaving 9 bases between. The CDR3 is CASSSGGHGYTF. CDR3 DNA sequence: TGCGCCAGCAGCTCGGGGGGTCATGGCTACACCTTC.

The chain employs TRBV19 and TRBJ1-3, with 7 nucleotides matching TRBD1. Germline V CDR1 and CDR2: LNHDA, SQIVND (reference sequence). Losses at the gene ends were 8 bases for V and 2 bases for J; bases not matched to a gene: 6. This CDR3 contains 14 residues. CDR3: CASSWTGPGNTIYF. The DNA of the CDR3 is TGTGCCAGTTCCTGGACAGGCCCTGGAAACACCATATATTTT. Combining the CDR3 with reference TRBV19 and TRBJ1-3 gives the whole variable domain DGGITQSPKYLFRKEGQNVTLSCEQNLNHDAMYWYRQDPGQGLRLIYYSQIVNDFQKGDIAEGYSVSREKKESFPLTVTSAQKNPTAFYLCASSWTGPGNTIYFGEGSWLTVV.

This clone occurred a few times. This sequence joins TRBV6-5 and TRBJ1-2; no clear D. The CDR3 totals 14 residues. The V end was cut by 7 bases, the J end by 4 bases, with 16 bases between. In germline, CDR1 is MNHEY, CDR2 SVGAGI. The CDR3 loop is CASISGGSSYGYTF. As DNA, the CDR3 is TGTGCCAGCATTTCAGGAGGCTCCAGCTATGGCTACACCTTC.